Sequencing of this T cell receptor beta chain was carried out in a study of cytomegalovirus exposure and HLA in healthy donors. Study-wide results and limits: Beyond CMV serostatus, there was no information to go on about immune exposure. Donors belonging to an Asian-associated ancestry cluster reportedly showed fewer N-insertions in productive TCRs than the 666-donor mean, according to what a later analysis found.

Primers: 60 Vbeta forward and 13 Jbeta reverse. The assay was immunoSEQ multiplex PCR, and TCRdb's table has in-frame clones only and misses some. The sample totals under 90,000 clones. The CDR3 contains 17 residues. Germline CDR1 is LNHNV and CDR2 is YYDKDF (reference sequence). J gave up 0 bases and V 5 bases, and 11 bases lay outside the gene matches. Donors were nominally healthy when sampled, though unrecorded immune exposures were likely. In regard to this clone: Its antigen is still unknown.

This chain links TRBV15 with TRBJ1-2, with 8 bases matching TRBD1. This sequence originates from a female donor in good health and CMV-seropositive. The sequencing sample was made of PBMCs. The CDR3 protein is CATSPRTGYKANYGYTF. The DNA of the CDR3 is TGTGCCACCAGCCCCCGGACAGGGTATAAGGCTAACTATGGCTACACCTTC.